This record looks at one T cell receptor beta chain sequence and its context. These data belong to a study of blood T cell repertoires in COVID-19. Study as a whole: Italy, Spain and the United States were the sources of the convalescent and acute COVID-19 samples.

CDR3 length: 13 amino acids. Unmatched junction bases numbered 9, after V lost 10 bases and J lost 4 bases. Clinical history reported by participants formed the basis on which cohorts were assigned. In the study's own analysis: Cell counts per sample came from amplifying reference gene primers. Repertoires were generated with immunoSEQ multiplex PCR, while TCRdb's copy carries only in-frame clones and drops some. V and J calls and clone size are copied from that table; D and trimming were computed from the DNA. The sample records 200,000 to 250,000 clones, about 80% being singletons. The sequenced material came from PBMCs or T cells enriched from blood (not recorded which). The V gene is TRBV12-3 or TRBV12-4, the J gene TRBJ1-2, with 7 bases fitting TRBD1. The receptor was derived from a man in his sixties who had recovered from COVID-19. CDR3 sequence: CATTDRHLYGYTF. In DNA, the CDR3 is TGTGCCACCACGGACAGGCACCTCTATGGCTACACCTTC.